Listed below are T cell receptor beta chains from one sample, sequenced in a study of CD8 T cells in Susac syndrome. MiXCR, applied by TCRdb to the immunoSEQ multiplex PCR reads, yields one record per CDR3 protein. There are roughly 150,000 distinct CDR3 sequences in the sample; just under 97% occur only once, and over 0.12% lies in the top ten. Sequencing was performed on CD8+ T cells from PBMCs. The source of these receptors is a human donor with multiple sclerosis. The CDR3 runs from the conserved cysteine through the conserved F or W. D genes are given only for firm matches.

>TRBD1|TRBV6-5
CASSLYRGLNEQFF
>-|TRBV6-5
CASTSASYNEQFF
>-|TRBV20-1
CSARELGSEAFF
>-|TRBV5-5
CASSLFAQPSTDTQYF
>-|TRBV2
CASSEAVEGSNYGYTF
>TRBD2|TRBV29-1
CSVLGGASYNEQFF
>TRBD1|TRBV9
CASSVAAGQTYYGYTF
>-|TRBV30
CAWSGGAWSTQYF
>TRBD1|TRBV9
CASSVAQGEYEQYF
>-|TRBV3-1
CASSQDPGNTIYF
>-|TRBV7-6
CASSPRFYTDTQYF
>-|TRBV4-1
CASSQGPKGTDTQYF
>TRBD2|TRBV11-3
CASSSYTSGAIQETQYF
>-|TRBV29-1
CSVVTGNSGEQYF
>-|TRBV20-1
CSARGTANEKLFF
>-|TRBV13
CASSSGTPETQYF
>-|TRBV29-1
CSVDDSPGDRFEQFF
>TRBD1|TRBV27
CASSLRQGEAFF
>-|TRBV12-3/TRBV12-4
CASRVLETEAFF
>TRBD2|TRBV6-6
CASSLLAGGMDTQYF
>TRBD2|TRBV6-5
CASSWRSGGGEETQYF
>-|TRBV29-1
CSALTDRSRYGYTF
>TRBD1|TRBV20-1
CSASPRQGNGIQYF
>TRBD2|TRBV6-6
CASTQTSGRQETQYF
>-|TRBV9
CASTDNYREGDYGYTF
>-|TRBV29-1
CSVLGGGQISGNTIYF
>-|TRBV29-1
CSVFRGSGELFF
>TRBD1|TRBV20-1
CSACKGAQVTGELFF
>-|TRBV27
CASSRPGRANSPLHF
>-|TRBV14
CASSQADGSEQFF
>TRBD2|TRBV30
CAWSGLAGSTGELFF
>-|TRBV29-1
CSVPEPGGGTEAFF
>TRBD1|TRBV14
CASSQVGTGSYNEQFF
>TRBD1|TRBV20-1
CSARAQDRGPETQYF